This TCR beta chain comes out of a study of cytotoxic CD8 clonotypes in ibrutinib-treated CLL. On the study more broadly: In all, about a dozen patients were relapsed/refractory, fewer than 16 were treatment-naive and 17 were IGHV unmutated. Averaging across samples gave approximately 260,000 productive templates and more than 80,000 productive rearrangements.

Assay used: immunoSEQ multiplex PCR; TCRdb lists only in-frame clones, some missing. The sample has approximately 80,000 clones; around 84% are singletons. This clone was picked up a small number of times. V lost 3 bases to trimming and J lost 10 bases, with 16 bases between them. The CDR3 has 14 residues. Germline assignment: CDR1 LNHDA and CDR2 SQIVND (reference sequence). The starting material was PBMCs, obtained before ibrutinib treatment. The TCR was taken from a human donor with chronic lymphocytic leukemia. V usage is TRBV19 and J usage is TRBJ2-1; D call uncertain. DNA of the CDR3: TGTGCCAGTAGTATCGTCTACAGTTCCGGGGAGCAGTTCTTC. It encodes CASSIVYSSGEQFF.